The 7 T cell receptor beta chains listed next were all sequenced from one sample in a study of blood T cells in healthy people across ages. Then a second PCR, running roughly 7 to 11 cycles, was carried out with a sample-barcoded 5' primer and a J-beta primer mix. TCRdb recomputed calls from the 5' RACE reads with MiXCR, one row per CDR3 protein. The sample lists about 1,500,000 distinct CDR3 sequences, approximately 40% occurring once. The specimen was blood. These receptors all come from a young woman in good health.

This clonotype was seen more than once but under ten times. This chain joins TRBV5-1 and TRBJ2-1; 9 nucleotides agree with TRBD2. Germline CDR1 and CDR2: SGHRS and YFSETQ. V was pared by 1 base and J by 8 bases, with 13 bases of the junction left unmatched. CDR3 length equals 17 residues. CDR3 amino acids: CASSLSLYSGSRDEQFF. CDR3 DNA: TGCGCCAGCAGCTTGTCCCTCTATAGCGGGAGTAGAGATGAGCAGTTCTTC.

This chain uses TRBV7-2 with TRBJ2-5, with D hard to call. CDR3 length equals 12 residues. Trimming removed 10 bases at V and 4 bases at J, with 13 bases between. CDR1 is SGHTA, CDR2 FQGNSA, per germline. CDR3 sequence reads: CAISHGVETQYF. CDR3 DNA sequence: TGTGCCATCTCTCATGGGGTAGAGACCCAGTACTTC.

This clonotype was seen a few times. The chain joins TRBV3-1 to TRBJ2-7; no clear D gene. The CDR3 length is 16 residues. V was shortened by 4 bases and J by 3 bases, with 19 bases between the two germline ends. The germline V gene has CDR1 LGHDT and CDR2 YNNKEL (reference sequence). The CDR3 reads CASSLGPQTFYYEQYF. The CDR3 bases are TGTGCCAGCAGCCTCGGTCCCCAGACGTTCTACTACGAGCAGTACTTC.

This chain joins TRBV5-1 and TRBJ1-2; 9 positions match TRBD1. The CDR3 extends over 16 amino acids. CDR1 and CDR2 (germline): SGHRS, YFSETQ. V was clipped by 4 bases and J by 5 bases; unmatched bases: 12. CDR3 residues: CASSNLQGAARYGYTF. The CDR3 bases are TGCGCCAGCAGCAACCTACAGGGGGCGGCACGGTATGGCTACACCTTC.

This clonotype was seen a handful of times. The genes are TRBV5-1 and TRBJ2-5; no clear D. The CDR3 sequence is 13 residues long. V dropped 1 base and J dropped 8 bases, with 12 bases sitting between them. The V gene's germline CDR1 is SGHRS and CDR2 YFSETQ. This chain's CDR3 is CASSLPSQVTQYF. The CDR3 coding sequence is TGCGCCAGCAGCTTGCCATCGCAGGTTACCCAGTACTTC.

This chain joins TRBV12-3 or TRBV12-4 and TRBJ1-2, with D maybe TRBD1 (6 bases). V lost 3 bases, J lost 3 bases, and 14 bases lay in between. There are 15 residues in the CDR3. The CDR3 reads CASSLGRQAHYGYTF. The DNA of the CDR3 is TGTGCCAGCAGTTTGGGTCGACAGGCACACTATGGCTACACCTTC.

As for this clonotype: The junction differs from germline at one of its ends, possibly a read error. The CDR3 region is CASSPTLTGSYNGQFF. Written as DNA, the CDR3 is TGCGCCAGCAGCCCCACATTGACGGGGTCCTACAATGGGCAGTTCTTC. The rearrangement uses TRBV4-1 and TRBJ2-1; a weak D match, TRBD2 (5 bases). This CDR3 region has 16 residues. Germline V gene data show CDR1 as MGHRA and CDR2 as YSYEKL.